This T cell receptor beta chain was recovered during a study of blood T cell repertoires in COVID-19. Germline CDR1 SGDLS, CDR2 YYNGEE. The CDR3 spans 15 residues. V was pared by 4 bases and J by 1 base, with 4 bases of the junction left unmatched. Turning to this clone: A clone one base away is much larger, so this may be a read error.

Cohorts were determined from participant-reported clinical history. The assay was immunoSEQ multiplex PCR, and TCRdb's table has in-frame clones only and misses some. This table holds hundreds of thousands of clones, around 86% found once. J is TRBJ2-3 and V is TRBV9, with 9 nucleotides matching TRBD1. This TCR derives from a woman aged 40 to 50 with acute COVID-19. Source material: PBMCs or T cells enriched from blood (not recorded which). The CDR3 DNA reads TGTGCCAGCAGCTTGGACAGGGGACGCACAGATACGCAGTATTTT. Protein sequence: CASSLDRGRTDTQYF.